The rows below give T cell receptor beta chains drawn from one sample of a study of CD8 T cells in ankylosing spondylitis. MiXCR, applied by TCRdb to the 5' RACE reads, yields one record per CDR3 protein. The sample yields about 500,000 distinct CDR3 sequences, approximately 5% seen once. The material sequenced was blood, either unsorted or a sorted T cell fraction (not recorded which). The receptors here all came from a male donor with ankylosing spondylitis. The CDR3 runs from the conserved cysteine through the conserved F or W. The D gene is left open where the match is weak. Only some rows state a clone size, as once, few, many or a class for expanded clones.

d_call clone_size j_call v_call cdr3_aa cdr3_nt
. many TRBJ1-1 TRBV4-1 CASSQEMSAAFF TGCGCCAGCAGCCAAGAGATGTCAGCAGCTTTCTTT
TRBD2 few TRBJ2-3 TRBV20-1 CSASLTSGVPDTQYF TGCAGTGCTAGTTTGACTAGCGGGGTCCCAGATACGCAGTATTTT
TRBD2 many TRBJ2-5 TRBV7-9 CASSPRGLAEETQYF TGTGCCAGCAGCCCCCGCGGACTAGCCGAGGAGACCCAGTACTTC
. few TRBJ2-3 TRBV7-2 CASSLGTIRRDTQYF TGTGCCAGCAGCTTAGGGACTATTCGAAGGGATACGCAGTATTTT
TRBD2 many TRBJ2-2 TRBV4-2 CASSPLGSGEWNTGELFF TGTGCCAGCAGCCCCTTGGGCAGCGGGGAATGGAACACCGGGGAGCTGTTTTTT
. many TRBJ2-4 TRBV12-3/TRBV12-4 CASRPFQLAKNIQYF TGTGCCAGCAGGCCGTTTCAGTTAGCCAAAAACATTCAGTACTTC
. many TRBJ2-4 TRBV7-2 CASSLAGNIQYF TGTGCCAGCAGCTTAGCCGGAAACATTCAGTACTTC
TRBD1 few TRBJ2-4 TRBV29-1 CSGLGDSGDIQYF TGCAGCGGTTTGGGGGACAGTGGGGACATTCAGTACTTC
. many TRBJ1-1 TRBV5-1 CASGGTNTEAFF TGCGCCAGCGGTGGGACGAACACTGAAGCTTTCTTT
TRBD1 many TRBJ2-1 TRBV29-1 CSAGQGQVNEQFF TGCAGCGCGGGACAGGGTCAGGTAAATGAGCAGTTCTTC
. many TRBJ2-2 TRBV5-1 CASSIGNTGELFF TGCGCCAGCAGTATCGGAAACACCGGGGAGCTGTTTTTT
TRBD2 many TRBJ2-5 TRBV6-1 CATYLAGERGETQYF TGTGCCACATACCTAGCGGGAGAAAGAGGAGAGACCCAGTACTTC
. many TRBJ1-2 TRBV4-3 CASSQDRLNGYTF TGCGCCAGCAGCCAAGATCGATTAAATGGCTACACCTTC
. many TRBJ2-3 TRBV5-1 CASSFGLEEHTDTQYF TGCGCCAGCAGCTTCGGCTTAGAAGAACACACAGATACGCAGTATTTT
. many TRBJ1-1 TRBV5-1 CASSPGAQGVNTEAFF TGCGCCAGCAGCCCGGGGGCTCAGGGCGTGAACACTGAAGCTTTCTTT
TRBD1 few TRBJ2-7 TRBV11-2 CASSPTYGTDHEQYF TGTGCCAGCAGCCCGACGTATGGGACAGACCACGAGCAGTACTTC
. many TRBJ1-2 TRBV29-1 CSVGGGNSYGYTF TGCAGCGTTGGTGGAGGGAATTCCTATGGCTACACCTTC
TRBD1 many TRBJ1-2 TRBV27 CASSFRDRGSYGYTF TGTGCCAGCAGTTTTAGGGACAGGGGCTCCTATGGCTACACCTTC
. many TRBJ2-7 TRBV5-1 CASSLDPAGEQYF TGCGCCAGCAGCTTAGACCCCGCGGGAGAGCAGTACTTC
. many TRBJ1-1 TRBV6-1 CASFTPWGNTEAFF TGTGCCAGCTTTACCCCGTGGGGGAACACTGAAGCTTTCTTT
. . TRBJ2-7 TRBV10-1 CASSDSGAGEQYF TGCGCCAGCAGTGATTCGGGGGCCGGGGAGCAGTACTTC